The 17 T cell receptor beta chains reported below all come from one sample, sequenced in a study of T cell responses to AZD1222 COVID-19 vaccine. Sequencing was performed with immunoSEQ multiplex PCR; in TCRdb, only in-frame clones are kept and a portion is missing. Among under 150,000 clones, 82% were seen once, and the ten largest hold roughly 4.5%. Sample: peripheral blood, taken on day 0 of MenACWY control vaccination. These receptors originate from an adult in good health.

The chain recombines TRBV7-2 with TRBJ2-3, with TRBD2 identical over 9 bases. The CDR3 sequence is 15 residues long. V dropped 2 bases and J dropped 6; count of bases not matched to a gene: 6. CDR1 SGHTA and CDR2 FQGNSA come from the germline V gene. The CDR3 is CASSLSSSGVDTQYF. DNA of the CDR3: TGTGCCAGCAGCTTATCCTCTAGCGGGGTGGATACGCAGTATTTT. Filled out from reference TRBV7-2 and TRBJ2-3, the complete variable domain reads GAGVSQSPSNKVTEKGKDVELRCDPISGHTALYWYRQSLGQGLEFLIYFQGNSAPDKSGLPSDRFSAERTGGSVSTLTIQRTQQEDSAVYLCASSLSSSGVDTQYFGPGTRLTVL.

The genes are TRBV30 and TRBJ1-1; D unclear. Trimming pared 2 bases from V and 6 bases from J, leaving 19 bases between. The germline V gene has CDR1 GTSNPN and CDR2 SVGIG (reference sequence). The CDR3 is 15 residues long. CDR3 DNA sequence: TGTGCCTGGAGTCTATTAGCGGGCAGAATCTCTGAAGCTTTCTTT. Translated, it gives CAWSLLAGRISEAFF.

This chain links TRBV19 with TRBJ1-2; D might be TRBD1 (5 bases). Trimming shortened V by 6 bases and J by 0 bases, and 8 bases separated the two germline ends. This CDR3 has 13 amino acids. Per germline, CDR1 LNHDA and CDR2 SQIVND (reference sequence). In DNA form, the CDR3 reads TGTGCCAGTAGCGACAGTACTAACTATGGCTACACCTTC. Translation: CASSDSTNYGYTF.

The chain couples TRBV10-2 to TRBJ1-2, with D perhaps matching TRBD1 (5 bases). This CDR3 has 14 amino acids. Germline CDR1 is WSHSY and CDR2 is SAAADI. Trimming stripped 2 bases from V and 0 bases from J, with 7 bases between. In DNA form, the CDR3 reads TGCGCCAGCAGTGAGACAGGAGCTAACTATGGCTACACCTTC. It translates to CASSETGANYGYTF.

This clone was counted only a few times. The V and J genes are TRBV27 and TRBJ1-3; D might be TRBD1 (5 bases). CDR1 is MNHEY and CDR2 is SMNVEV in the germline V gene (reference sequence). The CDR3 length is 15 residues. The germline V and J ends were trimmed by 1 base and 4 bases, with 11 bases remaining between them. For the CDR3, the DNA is TGTGCCAGCAGTTTATACCCAGGGCCCGGAAACACCATATATTTT. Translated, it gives CASSLYPGPGNTIYF.

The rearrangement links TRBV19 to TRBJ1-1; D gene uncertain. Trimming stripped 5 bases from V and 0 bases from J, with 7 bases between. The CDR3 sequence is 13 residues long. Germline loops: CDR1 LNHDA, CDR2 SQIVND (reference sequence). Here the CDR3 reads CASSSSMNTEAFF. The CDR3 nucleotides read TGTGCCAGTAGTTCATCGATGAACACTGAAGCTTTCTTT. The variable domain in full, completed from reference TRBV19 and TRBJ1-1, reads DGGITQSPKYLFRKEGQNVTLSCEQNLNHDAMYWYRQDPGQGLRLIYYSQIVNDFQKGDIAEGYSVSREKKESFPLTVTSAQKNPTAFYLCASSSSMNTEAFFGQGTRLTVV.

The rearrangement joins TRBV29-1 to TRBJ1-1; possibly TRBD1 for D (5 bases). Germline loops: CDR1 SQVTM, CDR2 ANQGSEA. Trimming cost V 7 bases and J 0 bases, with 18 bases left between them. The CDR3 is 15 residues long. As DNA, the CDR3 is TGCAGCGCCAACCTGGGGCAGATTCTGAACACTGAAGCTTTCTTT. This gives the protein CSANLGQILNTEAFF.

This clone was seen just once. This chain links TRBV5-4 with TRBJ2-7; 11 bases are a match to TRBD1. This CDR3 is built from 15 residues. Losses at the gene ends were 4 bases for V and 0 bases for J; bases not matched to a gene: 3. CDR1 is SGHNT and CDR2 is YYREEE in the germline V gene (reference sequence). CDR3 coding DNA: TGTGCCAGCAGCCGGACAGGGGGCAGCTCCTACGAGCAGTACTTC. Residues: CASSRTGGSSYEQYF.

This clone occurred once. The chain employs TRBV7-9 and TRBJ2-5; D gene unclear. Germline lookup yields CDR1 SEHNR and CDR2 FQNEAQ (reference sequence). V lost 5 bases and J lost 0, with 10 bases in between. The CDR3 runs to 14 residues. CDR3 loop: CASSLDLYQETQYF. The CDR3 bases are TGTGCCAGCAGCCTCGACTTGTACCAAGAGACCCAGTACTTC.

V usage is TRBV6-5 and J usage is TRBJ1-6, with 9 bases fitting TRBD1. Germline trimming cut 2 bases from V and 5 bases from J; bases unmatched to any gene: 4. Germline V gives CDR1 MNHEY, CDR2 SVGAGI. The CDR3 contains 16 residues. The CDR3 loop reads CASSYGTGINNSPLHF. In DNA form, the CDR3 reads TGTGCCAGCAGTTACGGGACAGGGATCAATAATTCACCCCTCCACTTT.

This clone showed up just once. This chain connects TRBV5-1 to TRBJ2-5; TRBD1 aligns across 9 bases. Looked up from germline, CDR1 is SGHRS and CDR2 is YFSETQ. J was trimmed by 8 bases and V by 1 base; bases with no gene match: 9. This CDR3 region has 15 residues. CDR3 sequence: CASSLRGTGPRTQYF. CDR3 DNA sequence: TGCGCCAGCAGCTTGAGGGGGACAGGGCCCCGTACCCAGTACTTC. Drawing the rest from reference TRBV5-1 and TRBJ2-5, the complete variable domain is KAGVTQTPRYLIKTRGQQVTLSCSPISGHRSVSWYQQTPGQGLQFLFEYFSETQRNKGNFPGRFSGRQFSNSRSEMNVSTLELGDSALYLCASSLRGTGPRTQYFGPGTRLLVL.

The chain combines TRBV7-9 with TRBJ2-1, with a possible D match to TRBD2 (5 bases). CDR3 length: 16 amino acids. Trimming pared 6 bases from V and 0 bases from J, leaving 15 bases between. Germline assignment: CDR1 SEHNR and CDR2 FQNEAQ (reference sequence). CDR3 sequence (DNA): TGTGCCAGCAGTCCATCTAGCTGGAGCTCCTACAATGAGCAGTTCTTC. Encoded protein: CASSPSSWSSYNEQFF. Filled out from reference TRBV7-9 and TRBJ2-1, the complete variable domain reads DTGVSQNPRHKITKRGQNVTFRCDPISEHNRLYWYRQTLGQGPEFLTYFQNEAQLEKSRLLSDRFSAERPKGSFSTLEIQRTEQGDSAMYLCASSPSSWSSYNEQFFGPGTRLTVL.

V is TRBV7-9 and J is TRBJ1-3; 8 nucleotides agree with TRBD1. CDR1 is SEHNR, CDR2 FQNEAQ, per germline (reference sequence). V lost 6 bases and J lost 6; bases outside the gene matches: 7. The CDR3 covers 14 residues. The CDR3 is CASRPGQEENTIYF. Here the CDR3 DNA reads TGTGCCAGCAGACCGGGACAGGAAGAAAACACCATATATTTT.

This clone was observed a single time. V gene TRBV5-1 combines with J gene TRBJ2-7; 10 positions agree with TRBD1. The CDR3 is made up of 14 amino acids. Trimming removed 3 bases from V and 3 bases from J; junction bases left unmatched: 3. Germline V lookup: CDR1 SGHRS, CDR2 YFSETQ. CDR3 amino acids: CASSSGQGIYEQYF. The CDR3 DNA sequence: TGCGCCAGCAGCTCGGGACAGGGGATCTACGAGCAGTACTTC. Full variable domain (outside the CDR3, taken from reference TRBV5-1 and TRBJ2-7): KAGVTQTPRYLIKTRGQQVTLSCSPISGHRSVSWYQQTPGQGLQFLFEYFSETQRNKGNFPGRFSGRQFSNSRSEMNVSTLELGDSALYLCASSSGQGIYEQYFGPGTRLTVT.

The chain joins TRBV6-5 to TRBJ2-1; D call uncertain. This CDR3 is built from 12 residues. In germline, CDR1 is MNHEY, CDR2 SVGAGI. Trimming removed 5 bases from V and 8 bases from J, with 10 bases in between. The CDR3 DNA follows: TGTGCCAGCAGTCTCCGTTACCATGAGCAGTTCTTC. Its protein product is CASSLRYHEQFF.

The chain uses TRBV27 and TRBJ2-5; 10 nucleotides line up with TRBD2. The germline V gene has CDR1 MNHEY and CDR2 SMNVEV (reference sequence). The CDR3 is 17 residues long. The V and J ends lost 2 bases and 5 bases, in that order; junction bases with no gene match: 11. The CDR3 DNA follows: TGTGCCAGCAGTTTAATCGCTAGCGGGGGTTCAGGCGAGACCCAGTACTTC. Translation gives CASSLIASGGSGETQYF.

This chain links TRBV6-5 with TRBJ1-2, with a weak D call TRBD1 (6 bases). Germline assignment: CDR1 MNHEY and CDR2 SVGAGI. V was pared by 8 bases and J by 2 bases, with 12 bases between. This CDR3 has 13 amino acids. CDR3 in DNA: TGTGCCAGCGGGCAGGGGAGAAACTATGGCTACACCTTC. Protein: CASGQGRNYGYTF.